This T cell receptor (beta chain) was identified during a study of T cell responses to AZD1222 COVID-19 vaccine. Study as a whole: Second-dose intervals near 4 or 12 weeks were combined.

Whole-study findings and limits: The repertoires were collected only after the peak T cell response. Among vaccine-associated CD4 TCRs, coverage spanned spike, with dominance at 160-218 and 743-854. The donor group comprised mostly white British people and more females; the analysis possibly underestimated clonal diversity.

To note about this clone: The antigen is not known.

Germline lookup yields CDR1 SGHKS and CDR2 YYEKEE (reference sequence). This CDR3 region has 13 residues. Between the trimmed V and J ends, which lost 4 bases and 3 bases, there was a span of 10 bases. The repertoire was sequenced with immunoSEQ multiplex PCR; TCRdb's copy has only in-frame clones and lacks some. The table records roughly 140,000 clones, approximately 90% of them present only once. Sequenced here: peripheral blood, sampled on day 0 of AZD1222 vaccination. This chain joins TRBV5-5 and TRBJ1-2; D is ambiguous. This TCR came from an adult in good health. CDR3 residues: CASSNNVYYGYTF. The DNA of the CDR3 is TGTGCCAGCAGCAACAATGTTTACTATGGCTACACCTTC.